These T cell receptor beta chains were read from a single sample in a study of TIL therapy for anti-PD-1-resistant metastatic lung cancer. Produced via immunoSEQ multiplex PCR; TCRdb's table is partial and in-frame only. The data contain 45,000 to 75,000 clones, around 90% of them seen just once; the ten biggest clones take up approximately 2.8%. The sequencing used blood, collected at baseline. The receptor source for this set is a person between 30 and 79 years old with non-small cell lung cancer. Both conserved end residues are part of each CDR3. The D gene is left open where the match is weak. Only some rows state a clone size, as once, few, many or a class for expanded clones.

clone_size j_call v_call d_call cdr3_nt cdr3_aa
NA TRBJ2-1 TRBV18 TRBD1 TGTGCCAGCTCAAACCGGCCCGGGACAGGGGGCAATGAGCAGTTCTTC CASSNRPGTGGNEQFF
NA TRBJ1-4 TRBV29-1 TRBD1 TGCAGCGTGGGTCGGGACAGGGCGGAAAAACTGTTTTTT CSVGRDRAEKLFF
NA TRBJ2-7 TRBV3-1/TRBV3-2 NA TGTGCCAGCAACTCTGGGAAGGGGGAGCAGTACTTC CASNSGKGEQYF
once TRBJ1-6 TRBV21-1 NA TGTGCCAGCAGCACCATTCGACAGGCCGATGAGACCAGGGTTTCACCCCTCCACTTT CASSTIRQADETRVSPLHF
NA TRBJ2-2 TRBV5-1 NA TGCGCCAGCAGCTCCCGGGCCCAAGGGTACACCGGGGAGCTGTTTTTT CASSSRAQGYTGELFF
few TRBJ1-6 TRBV11-2 TRBD1 TGTGCCAGCAGCCCACAGGGACAGGGGAACTCACCCCTCCACTTT CASSPQGQGNSPLHF
NA TRBJ2-7 TRBV23-1 NA TGCGCCAGCAGTCAAAGGGCGACTAGACTCTACGAGCAGTACTTC CASSQRATRLYEQYF
NA TRBJ2-7 TRBV5-1 NA TGCGCCAGCAAGGCGAGCGAGACGCCGTGGCCCGAGCAGTACTTC CASKASETPWPEQYF
NA TRBJ1-4 TRBV28 TRBD1 TGTGCCAGCAGTCCTCCGGGACAGGGGGATGAAAAACTGTTTTTT CASSPPGQGDEKLFF
NA TRBJ1-2 TRBV3-1/TRBV3-2 NA TGTGCCAGCAGCGACACCGACGGCCGGAACTATGGCTACACCTTC CASSDTDGRNYGYTF
NA TRBJ1-3 TRBV9 NA TGTGCCAGCAGTAGTTCGGGAGGAAACACCATATATTTT CASSSSGGNTIYF
NA TRBJ2-4 TRBV6-6 TRBD2 TGTGCCAGCAGTCCCCGCCCCACTAGCGGGGGCATCAAAAACATTCAGTACTTC CASSPRPTSGGIKNIQYF